The clone carrying this TCR beta chain was counted many times. The sample originates from a study of T cells in Graves' hyperthyroidism and ophthalmopathy. Trimming took 2 bases from V and 5 from J, leaving 4 bases between them. The CDR3 sequence is 11 residues long. TCR beta CDR3 sequences were amplified from RNA transcripts. Researchers ran a first-round RT-PCR on the TCR CDR3 using the HTBI primer set. Using its own MiXCR run on the multiplex PCR reads, TCRdb lists one record per CDR3 protein. The table includes under 500,000 distinct CDR3 sequences, 11% to 15% detected once. This receptor was taken from a man aged 45 to 65 with Graves' ophthalmopathy. Sequencing was performed on blood. The rearrangement links TRBV12-3 or TRBV12-4 to TRBJ2-7; D is uncertain. This CDR3 is CASSLSHEQYF. In DNA form, the CDR3 reads TGTGCCAGCAGTTTATCCCACGAGCAGTACTTC.